These T cell receptor beta chains were read from a single sample in a study of siplizumab effects on memory and regulatory T cells. No cognate antigen is known for these TCRs. TCRdb's copy holds only in-frame clones and misses some; the assay was immunoSEQ multiplex PCR. The sample has about 19,000 clones, about 40% seen once. The material sequenced was CFSE-low (dividing) CD4+ T cells sorted from an allogeneic mixed lymphocyte reaction. The receptors were gathered from a human donor in good health; the cells came from an allogeneic mixed lymphocyte reaction. Some clones in this sample may be carry-over from other donors' samples. The CDR3 runs from the conserved cysteine through the conserved F or W. The order of the fields is CDR3 protein, CDR3 DNA, D gene, V gene, J gene, clone size. D genes are given only for firm matches. Clone sizes are given selectively: once, few, many, or a class where the clone is expanded.

CASSSRAGVGHEQYF,TGTGCCAGCAGTTCCCGAGCGGGAGTTGGCCACGAGCAGTACTTC,TRBD2,TRBV7-9,TRBJ2-7,few
CSVGGSSGNTIYF,TGCAGCGTAGGGGGGAGCTCTGGAAACACCATATATTTT,-,TRBV29-1,TRBJ1-3,once
CASSNPGQGFSYEQYF,TGTGCCAGTAGTAACCCGGGACAGGGGTTCTCCTACGAGCAGTACTTC,TRBD1,TRBV19,TRBJ2-7,-
CASSPDRVQPQHF,TGTGCCAGCAGCCCGGACCGAGTTCAGCCCCAGCATTTT,-,TRBV7-9,TRBJ1-5,few
CASSFGQGQFYGYTF,TGTGCCAGCAGTTTTGGACAGGGCCAATTCTATGGCTACACCTTC,TRBD1,TRBV28,TRBJ1-2,few
CASSRIFLAGGGEQYF,TGTGCCAGCAGCCGCATCTTTCTAGCGGGAGGAGGCGAGCAGTACTTC,TRBD2,TRBV4-2,TRBJ2-7,-
CAIQAVGTEAFF,TGTGCCATCCAGGCCGTGGGCACTGAAGCTTTCTTT,-,TRBV10-3,TRBJ1-1,-
CASSYSRAMGYGYTF,TGTGCCAGCAGTTACTCCCGGGCTATGGGCTATGGCTACACCTTC,-,TRBV10-3,TRBJ1-2,-
CASSIGQSSSGYTF,TGTGCCAGCTCAATCGGACAGAGCTCCTCTGGCTACACCTTC,-,TRBV18,TRBJ1-2,-
CSETRTLATEAFF,TGCAGCGAAACTAGGACCCTGGCGACTGAAGCTTTCTTT,-,TRBV29-1,TRBJ1-1,-
CASSVGGQNTEAFF,TGTGCCAGCAGCGTAGGCGGACAGAACACTGAAGCTTTCTTT,-,TRBV9,TRBJ1-1,-
CASSYNRDVRGEQFF,TGTGCCAGCAGTTACAACAGGGACGTGCGGGGTGAGCAGTTCTTC,-,TRBV6-6,TRBJ2-1,-
CASSYGQGNTEAFF,TGTGCCAGCAGTTACGGGCAGGGGAACACTGAAGCTTTCTTT,-,TRBV6-5,TRBJ1-1,medium-sized
CASRHPGQRYQPQHF,TGTGCCAGCAGGCATCCGGGACAGAGATATCAGCCCCAGCATTTT,TRBD1,TRBV6-5,TRBJ1-5,few
CASSANPRAPSDTQYF,TGTGCCAGCAGCGCCAACCCCCGGGCCCCCTCAGATACGCAGTATTTT,-,TRBV9,TRBJ2-3,-
CASSLGQVLGGELFF,TGCGCCAGCAGCTTGGGACAAGTTCTGGGCGGGGAGCTGTTTTTT,-,TRBV5-1,TRBJ2-2,medium-sized